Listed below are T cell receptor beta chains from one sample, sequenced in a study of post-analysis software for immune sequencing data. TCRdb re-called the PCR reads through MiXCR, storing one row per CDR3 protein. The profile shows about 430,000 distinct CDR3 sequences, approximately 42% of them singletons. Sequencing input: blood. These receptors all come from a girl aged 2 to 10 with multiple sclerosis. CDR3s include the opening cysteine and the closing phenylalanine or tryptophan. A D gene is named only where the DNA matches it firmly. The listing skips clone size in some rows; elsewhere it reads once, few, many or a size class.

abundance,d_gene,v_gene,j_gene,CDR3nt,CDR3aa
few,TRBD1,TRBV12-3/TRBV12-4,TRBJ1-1,TGTGCCAGCAGCCATGGGGACAGGGGCCAAGCTTTCTTT,CASSHGDRGQAFF
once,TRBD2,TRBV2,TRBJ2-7,TGTGCCAGCAGGGGGGGGATCAACACCTACGAGCAGTACTTC,CASRGGINTYEQYF
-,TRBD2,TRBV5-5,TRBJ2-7,TGTGCCAGCAGCAAATGGACTAGCGGCTTCTACGAGCAGTACTTC,CASSKWTSGFYEQYF
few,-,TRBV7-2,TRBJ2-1,TGTGCCAGCAGCTTTTTCCTATCCGAGCAGTTCTTC,CASSFFLSEQFF
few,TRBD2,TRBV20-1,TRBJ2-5,TGCAGTGCAACCGCGGGGGGACGGGAGACCCAGTACTTC,CSATAGGRETQYF
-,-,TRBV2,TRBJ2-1,TGTGCCAACCCCGGCGGGAACTCCTACAATGAGCAGTTCTTC,CANPGGNSYNEQFF
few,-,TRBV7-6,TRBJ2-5,TGTGCCAGCAGCTTAGGTCATCTAAGCCAACAAGAGACCCAGTACTTC,CASSLGHLSQQETQYF
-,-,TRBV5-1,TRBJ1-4,TGCGCCAGCAGCTTTCAAGCGGGTCTTAATGAAAAACTGTTTTTT,CASSFQAGLNEKLFF
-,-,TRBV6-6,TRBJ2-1,TGTGCCAGCAGCCGGCGTCTGGGCTCCTACAATGAGCAGTTCTTC,CASSRRLGSYNEQFF
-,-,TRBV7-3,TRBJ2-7,TGTGCCAGCAGCTCATCAGGGATGATCTACGAGCAGTACTTC,CASSSSGMIYEQYF